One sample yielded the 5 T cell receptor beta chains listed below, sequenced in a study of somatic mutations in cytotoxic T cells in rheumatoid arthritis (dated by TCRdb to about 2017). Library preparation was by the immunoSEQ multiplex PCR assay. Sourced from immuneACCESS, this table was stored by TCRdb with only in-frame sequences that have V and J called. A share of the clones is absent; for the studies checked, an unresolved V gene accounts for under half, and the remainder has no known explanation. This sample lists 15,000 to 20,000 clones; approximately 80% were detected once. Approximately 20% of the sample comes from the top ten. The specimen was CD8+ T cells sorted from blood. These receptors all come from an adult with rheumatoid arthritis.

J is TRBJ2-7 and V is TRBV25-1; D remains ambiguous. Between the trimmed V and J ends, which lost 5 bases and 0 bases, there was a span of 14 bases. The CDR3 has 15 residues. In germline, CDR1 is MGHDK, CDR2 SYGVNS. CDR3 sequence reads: CASSYDTQSSYEQYF. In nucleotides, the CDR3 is TGTGCCAGCAGTTATGACACACAGAGCTCCTACGAGCAGTACTTC.

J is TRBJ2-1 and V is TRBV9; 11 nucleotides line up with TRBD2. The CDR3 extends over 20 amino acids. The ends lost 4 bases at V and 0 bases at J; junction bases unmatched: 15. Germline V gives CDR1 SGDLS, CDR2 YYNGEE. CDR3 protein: CASSSFPGLADLSSYNEQFF. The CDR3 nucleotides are TGTGCCAGCAGCTCATTCCCGGGACTAGCGGACCTGAGCTCCTACAATGAGCAGTTCTTC.

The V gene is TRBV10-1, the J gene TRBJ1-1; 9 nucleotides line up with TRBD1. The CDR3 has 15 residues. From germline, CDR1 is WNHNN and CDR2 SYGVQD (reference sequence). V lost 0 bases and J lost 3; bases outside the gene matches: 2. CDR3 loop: CASSESRTGDTEAFF. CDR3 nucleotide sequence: TGCGCCAGCAGTGAGTCTAGGACAGGGGACACTGAAGCTTTCTTT.

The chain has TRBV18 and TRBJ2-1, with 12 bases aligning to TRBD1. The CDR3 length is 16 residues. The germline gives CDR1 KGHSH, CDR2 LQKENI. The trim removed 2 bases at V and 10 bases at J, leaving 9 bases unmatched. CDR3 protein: CASSPGTGGQYSEQFF. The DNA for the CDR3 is TGTGCCAGCTCACCAGGGACAGGGGGCCAATATTCAGAGCAGTTCTTC.

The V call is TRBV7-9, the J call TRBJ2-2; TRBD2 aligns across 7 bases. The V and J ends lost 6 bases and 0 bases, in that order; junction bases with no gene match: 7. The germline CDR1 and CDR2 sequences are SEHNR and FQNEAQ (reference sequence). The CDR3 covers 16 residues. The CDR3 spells CASSLLGGSNTGELFF. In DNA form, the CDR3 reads TGTGCCAGCAGTCTACTCGGGGGGTCGAACACCGGGGAGCTGTTTTTT.